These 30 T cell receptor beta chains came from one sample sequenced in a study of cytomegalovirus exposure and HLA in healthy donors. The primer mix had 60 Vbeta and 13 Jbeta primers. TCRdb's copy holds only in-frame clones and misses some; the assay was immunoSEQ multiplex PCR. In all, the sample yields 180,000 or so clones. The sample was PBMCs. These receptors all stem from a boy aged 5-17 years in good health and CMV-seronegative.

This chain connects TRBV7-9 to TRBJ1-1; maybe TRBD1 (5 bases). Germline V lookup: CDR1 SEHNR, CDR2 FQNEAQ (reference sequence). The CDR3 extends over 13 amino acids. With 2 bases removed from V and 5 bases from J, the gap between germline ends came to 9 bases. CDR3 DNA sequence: TGTGCCAGCAGCTTAAAGGAGGGGACTGAAGCTTTCTTT. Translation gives CASSLKEGTEAFF.

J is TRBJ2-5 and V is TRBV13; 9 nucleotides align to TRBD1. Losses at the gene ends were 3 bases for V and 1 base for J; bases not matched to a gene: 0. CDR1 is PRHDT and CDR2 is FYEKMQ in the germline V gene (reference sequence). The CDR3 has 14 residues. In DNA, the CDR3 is TGTGCCAGCAGCTTGGACAGGGGCCAAGAGACCCAGTACTTC. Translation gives CASSLDRGQETQYF.

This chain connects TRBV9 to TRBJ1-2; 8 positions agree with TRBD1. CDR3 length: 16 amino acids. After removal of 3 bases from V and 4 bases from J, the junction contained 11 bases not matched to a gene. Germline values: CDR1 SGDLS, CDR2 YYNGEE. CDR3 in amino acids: CASSDDPGGMGYGYTF. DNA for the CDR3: TGTGCCAGCAGCGACGACCCAGGGGGCATGGGCTATGGCTACACCTTC.

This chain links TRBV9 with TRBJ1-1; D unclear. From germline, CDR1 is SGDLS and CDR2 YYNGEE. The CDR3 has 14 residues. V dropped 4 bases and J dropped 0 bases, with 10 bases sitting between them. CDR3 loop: CASSSGELNTEAFF. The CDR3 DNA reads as TGTGCCAGCAGCTCCGGGGAGCTGAACACTGAAGCTTTCTTT.

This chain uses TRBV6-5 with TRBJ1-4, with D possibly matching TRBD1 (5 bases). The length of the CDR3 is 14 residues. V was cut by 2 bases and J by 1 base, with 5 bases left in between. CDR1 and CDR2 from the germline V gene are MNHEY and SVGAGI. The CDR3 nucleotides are TGTGCCAGCAGTTACAGGGGAACTAATGAAAAACTGTTTTTT. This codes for CASSYRGTNEKLFF.

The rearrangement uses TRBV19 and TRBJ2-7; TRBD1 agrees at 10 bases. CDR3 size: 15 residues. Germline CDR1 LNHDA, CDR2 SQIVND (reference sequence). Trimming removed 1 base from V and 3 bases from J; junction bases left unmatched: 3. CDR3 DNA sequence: TGTGCCAGTAGTATAGGGACAGGGGGGGTCTACGAGCAGTACTTC. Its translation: CASSIGTGGVYEQYF.

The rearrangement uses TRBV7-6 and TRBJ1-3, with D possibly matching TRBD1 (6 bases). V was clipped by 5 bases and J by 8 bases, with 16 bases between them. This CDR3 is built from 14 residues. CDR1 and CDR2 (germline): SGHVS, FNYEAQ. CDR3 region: CASSPWTVRDTIYF. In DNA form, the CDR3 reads TGTGCCAGCAGCCCTTGGACAGTTCGGGACACCATATATTTT.

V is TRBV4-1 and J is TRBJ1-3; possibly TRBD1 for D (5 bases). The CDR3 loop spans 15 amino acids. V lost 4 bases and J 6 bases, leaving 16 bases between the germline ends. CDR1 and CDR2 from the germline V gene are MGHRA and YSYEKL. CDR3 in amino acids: CASSLRQGSENTIYF. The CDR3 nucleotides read TGCGCCAGCAGCCTTCGCCAGGGTAGTGAAAACACCATATATTTT.

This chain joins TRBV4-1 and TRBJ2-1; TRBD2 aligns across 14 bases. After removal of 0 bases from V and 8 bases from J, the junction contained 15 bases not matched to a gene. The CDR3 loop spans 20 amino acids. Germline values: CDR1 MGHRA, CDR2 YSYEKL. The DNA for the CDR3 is TGCGCCAGCAGCCAAGATAGCGGACTAGCGGGGGGCCTCCGGGTGGATGAGCAGTTCTTC. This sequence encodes CASSQDSGLAGGLRVDEQFF.

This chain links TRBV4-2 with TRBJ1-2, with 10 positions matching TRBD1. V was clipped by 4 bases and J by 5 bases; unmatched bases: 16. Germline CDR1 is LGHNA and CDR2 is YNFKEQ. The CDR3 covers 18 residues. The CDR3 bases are TGTGCCAGCAGCCTCAGCACCCGGACAGGGGGGGCTAGTTATGGCTACACCTTC. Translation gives CASSLSTRTGGASYGYTF.

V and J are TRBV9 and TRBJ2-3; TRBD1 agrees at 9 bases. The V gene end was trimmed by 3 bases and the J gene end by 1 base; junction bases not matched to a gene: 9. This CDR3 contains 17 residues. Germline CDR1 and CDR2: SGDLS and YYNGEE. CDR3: CASSARVGQGGTDTQYF. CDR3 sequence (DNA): TGTGCCAGCAGCGCGAGGGTGGGACAGGGTGGCACAGATACGCAGTATTTT.

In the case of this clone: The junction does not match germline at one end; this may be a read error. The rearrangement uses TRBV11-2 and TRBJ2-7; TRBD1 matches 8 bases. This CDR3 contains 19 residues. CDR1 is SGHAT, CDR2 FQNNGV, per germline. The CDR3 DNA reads TGTGCCGGCAGCACCCCCTTGGTGCCAGGGGGCAAAACCTCCTACGAGCAGTACTTC. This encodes CAGSTPLVPGGKTSYEQYF. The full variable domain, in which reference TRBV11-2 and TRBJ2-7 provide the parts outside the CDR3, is EAGVAQSPRYKIIEKRQSVAFWCNPISGHATLYWYQQILGQGPKLLIQFQNNGVVDDSQLPKDRFSAERLKGVDSTLKIQPAKLEDSAVYLCAGSTPLVPGGKTSYEQYFGPGTRLTVT.

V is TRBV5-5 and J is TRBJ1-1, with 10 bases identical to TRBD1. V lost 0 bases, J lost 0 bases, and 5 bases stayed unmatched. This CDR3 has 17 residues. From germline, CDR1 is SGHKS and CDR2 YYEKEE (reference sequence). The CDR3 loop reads CASSLVGTGVMNTEAFF. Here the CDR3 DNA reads TGTGCCAGCAGCTTGGTCGGGACAGGGGTAATGAACACTGAAGCTTTCTTT.

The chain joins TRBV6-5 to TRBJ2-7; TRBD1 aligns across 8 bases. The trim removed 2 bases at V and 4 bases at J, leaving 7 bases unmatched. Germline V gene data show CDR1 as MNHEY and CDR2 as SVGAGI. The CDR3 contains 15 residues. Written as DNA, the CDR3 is TGTGCCAGCAGTTACCGAGACAGGGGAGAATACGAGCAGTACTTC. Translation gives CASSYRDRGEYEQYF.

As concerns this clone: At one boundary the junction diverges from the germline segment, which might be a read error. This CDR3 is CVSSAGGAWYGYTF. As DNA, the CDR3 is TGTGTCAGCAGTGCAGGGGGCGCTTGGTATGGCTACACCTTC. The rearrangement joins TRBV2 to TRBJ1-2; 8 positions agree with TRBD1. Germline V lookup: CDR1 SNHLY, CDR2 FYNNEI. CDR3 length: 14 amino acids.

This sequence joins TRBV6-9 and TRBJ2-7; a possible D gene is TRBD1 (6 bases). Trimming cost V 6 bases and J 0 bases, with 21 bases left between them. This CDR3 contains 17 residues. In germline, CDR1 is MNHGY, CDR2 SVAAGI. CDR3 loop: CASSLRTADGSSYEQYF. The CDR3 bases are TGTGCCAGCAGCCTAAGGACAGCCGATGGGAGCTCCTACGAGCAGTACTTC.

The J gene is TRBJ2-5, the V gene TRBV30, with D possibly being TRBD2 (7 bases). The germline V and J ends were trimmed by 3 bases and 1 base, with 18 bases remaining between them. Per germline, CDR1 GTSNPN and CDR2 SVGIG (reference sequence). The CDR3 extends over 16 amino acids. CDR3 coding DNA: TGTGCCTGGAGGCTGGCGGGGGCCGACACCCAAGAGACCCAGTACTTC. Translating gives CAWRLAGADTQETQYF.

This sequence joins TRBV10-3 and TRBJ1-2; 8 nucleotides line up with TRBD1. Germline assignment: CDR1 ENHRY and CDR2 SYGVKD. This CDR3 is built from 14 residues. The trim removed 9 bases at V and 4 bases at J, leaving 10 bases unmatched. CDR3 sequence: CAIQPGQDAYGYTF. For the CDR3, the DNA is TGTGCCATACAACCGGGACAGGACGCCTATGGCTACACCTTC.

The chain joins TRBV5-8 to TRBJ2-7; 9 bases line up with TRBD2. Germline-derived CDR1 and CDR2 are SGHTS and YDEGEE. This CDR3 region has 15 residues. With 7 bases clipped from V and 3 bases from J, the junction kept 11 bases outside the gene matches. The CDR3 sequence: CASLFPAGGVYEQYF. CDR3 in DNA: TGTGCCAGCCTGTTTCCAGCGGGGGGCGTCTACGAGCAGTACTTC.

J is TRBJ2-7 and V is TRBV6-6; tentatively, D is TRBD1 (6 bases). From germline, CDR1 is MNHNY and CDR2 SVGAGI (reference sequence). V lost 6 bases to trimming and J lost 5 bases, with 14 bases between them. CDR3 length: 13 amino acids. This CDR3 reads CASRLTGIHEQYF. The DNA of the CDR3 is TGTGCCAGCAGGCTCACAGGGATCCACGAGCAGTACTTC.

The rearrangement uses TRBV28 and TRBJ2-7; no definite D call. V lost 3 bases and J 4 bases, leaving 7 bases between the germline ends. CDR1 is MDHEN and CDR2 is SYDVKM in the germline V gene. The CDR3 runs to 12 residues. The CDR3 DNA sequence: TGTGCCAGCAGTTTGAGGCCTTACGAGCAGTACTTC. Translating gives CASSLRPYEQYF.

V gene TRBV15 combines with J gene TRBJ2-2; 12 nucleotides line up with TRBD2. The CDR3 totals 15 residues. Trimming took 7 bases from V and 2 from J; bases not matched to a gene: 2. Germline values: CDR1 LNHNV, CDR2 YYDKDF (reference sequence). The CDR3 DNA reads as TGTGCCACCACTAGCGGGGGGGTAAACACCGGGGAGCTGTTTTTT. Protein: CATTSGGVNTGELFF.

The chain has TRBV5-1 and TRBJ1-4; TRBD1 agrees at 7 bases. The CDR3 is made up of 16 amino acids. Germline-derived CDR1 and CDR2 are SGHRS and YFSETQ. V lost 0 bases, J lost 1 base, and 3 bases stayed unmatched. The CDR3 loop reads CASSLAPGGTNEKLFF. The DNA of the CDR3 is TGCGCCAGCAGCTTGGCCCCAGGGGGAACTAATGAAAAACTGTTTTTT.

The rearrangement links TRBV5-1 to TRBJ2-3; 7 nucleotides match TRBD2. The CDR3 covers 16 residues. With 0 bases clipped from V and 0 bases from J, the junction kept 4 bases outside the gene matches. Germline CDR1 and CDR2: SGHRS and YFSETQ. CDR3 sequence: CASSLVSRGSTDTQYF. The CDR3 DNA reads TGCGCCAGCAGCTTGGTGTCGCGGGGGAGCACAGATACGCAGTATTTT.

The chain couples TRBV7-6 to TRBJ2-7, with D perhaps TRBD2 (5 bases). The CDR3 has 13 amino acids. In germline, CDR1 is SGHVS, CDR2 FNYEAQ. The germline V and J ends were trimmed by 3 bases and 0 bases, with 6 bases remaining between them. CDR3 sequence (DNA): TGTGCCAGCAGCTTCCGGGACTCCTACGAGCAGTACTTC. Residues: CASSFRDSYEQYF.

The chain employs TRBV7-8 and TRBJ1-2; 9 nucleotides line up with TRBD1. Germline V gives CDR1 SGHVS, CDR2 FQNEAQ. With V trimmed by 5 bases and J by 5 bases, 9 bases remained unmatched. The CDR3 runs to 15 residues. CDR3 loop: CASSHMTTGGYGYTF. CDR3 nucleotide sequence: TGTGCCAGCAGCCACATGACGACAGGGGGTTATGGCTACACCTTC.

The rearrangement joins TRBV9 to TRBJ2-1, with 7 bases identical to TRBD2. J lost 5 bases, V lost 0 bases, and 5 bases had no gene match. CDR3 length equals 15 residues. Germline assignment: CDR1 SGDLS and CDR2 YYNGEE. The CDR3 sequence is CASSVGLAANNEQFF. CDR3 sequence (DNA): TGTGCCAGCAGCGTAGGCCTAGCGGCTAACAATGAGCAGTTCTTC.

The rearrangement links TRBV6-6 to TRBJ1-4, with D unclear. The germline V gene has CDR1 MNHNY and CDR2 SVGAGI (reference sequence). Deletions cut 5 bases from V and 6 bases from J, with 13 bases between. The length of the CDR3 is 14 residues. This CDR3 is CASSTPGEDEKLFF. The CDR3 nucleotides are TGTGCCAGCAGTACCCCCGGGGAGGATGAAAAACTGTTTTTT.

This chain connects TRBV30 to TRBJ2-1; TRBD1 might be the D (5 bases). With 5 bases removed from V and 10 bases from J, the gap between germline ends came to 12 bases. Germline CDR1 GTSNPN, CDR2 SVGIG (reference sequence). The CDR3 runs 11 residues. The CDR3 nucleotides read TGTGCCTGGGGGGCCGCTCGGGAGCAGTTCTTC. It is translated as CAWGAAREQFF.

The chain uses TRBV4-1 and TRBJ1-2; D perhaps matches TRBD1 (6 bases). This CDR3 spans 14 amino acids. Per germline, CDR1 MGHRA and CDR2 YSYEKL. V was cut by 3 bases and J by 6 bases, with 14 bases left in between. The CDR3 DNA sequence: TGCGCCAGCAGCCAGCTCGGACAGATAAATGGCTACACCTTC. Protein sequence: CASSQLGQINGYTF.